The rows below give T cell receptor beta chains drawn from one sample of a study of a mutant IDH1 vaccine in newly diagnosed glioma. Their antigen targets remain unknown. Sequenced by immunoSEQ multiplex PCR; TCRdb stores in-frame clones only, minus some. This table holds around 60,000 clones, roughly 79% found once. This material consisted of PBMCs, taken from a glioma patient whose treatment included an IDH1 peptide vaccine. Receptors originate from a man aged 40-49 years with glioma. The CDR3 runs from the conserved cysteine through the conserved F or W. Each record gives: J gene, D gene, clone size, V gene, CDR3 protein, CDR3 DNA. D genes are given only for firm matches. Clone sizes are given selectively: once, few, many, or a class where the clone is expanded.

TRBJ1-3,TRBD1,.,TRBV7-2,CASSLGTGISGNTIYF,TGTGCCAGCAGCTTAGGGACAGGAATCTCTGGAAACACCATATATTTT
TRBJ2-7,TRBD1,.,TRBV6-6,CASSTRTGTYEQYF,TGTGCCAGCAGCACCCGGACAGGGACCTACGAGCAGTACTTC
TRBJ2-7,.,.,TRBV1,CTSSQGDRLNYEQYF,TGCACCAGCAGCCAAGGCGACAGGCTCAACTACGAGCAGTACTTC
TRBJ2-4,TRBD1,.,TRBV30,CAWRGDRGLDIQYF,TGTGCCTGGCGGGGGGACAGGGGGTTGGACATTCAGTACTTC
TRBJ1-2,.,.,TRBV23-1,CASSQFCGYTF,TGCGCCAGCAGTCAATTCTGTGGCTACACCTTC
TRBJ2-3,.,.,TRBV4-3,CASSQVWQGDTDTQYF,TGCGCCAGCAGCCAAGTCTGGCAGGGAGACACAGATACGCAGTATTTT
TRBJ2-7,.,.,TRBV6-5,CASSYQRASYEQYF,TGTGCCAGCAGTTATCAGCGGGCCTCCTACGAGCAGTACTTC
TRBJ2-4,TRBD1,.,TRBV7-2,CASSRTGGAKNIQYF,TGTGCCAGCAGCCGGACAGGGGGGGCCAAAAACATTCAGTACTTC
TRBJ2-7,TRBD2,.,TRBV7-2,CASSTRLAGGIHEQYF,TGTGCCAGCAGCACCCGACTAGCGGGAGGAATCCACGAGCAGTACTTC
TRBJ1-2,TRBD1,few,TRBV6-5,CASRQTGGLEGYTF,TGTGCCAGCAGGCAGACAGGGGGCTTAGAAGGCTACACCTTC
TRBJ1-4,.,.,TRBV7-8,CASSLGTLNEKLFF,TGTGCCAGCAGCTTAGGGACACTGAATGAAAAACTGTTTTTT
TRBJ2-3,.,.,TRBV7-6,CASSLGRYSTDTQYF,TGTGCCAGCAGCTTAGGACGATATAGCACAGATACGCAGTATTTT
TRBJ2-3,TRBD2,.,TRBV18,CASSPPLGLAGGPTDTQYF,TGTGCCAGCTCACCACCGCTGGGACTAGCGGGAGGGCCCACAGATACGCAGTATTTT
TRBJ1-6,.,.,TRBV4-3,CASSQEGEGSPLHF,TGCGCCAGCAGCCAAGAAGGGGAAGGGTCACCCCTCCACTTT
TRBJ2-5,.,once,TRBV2,CASSQGGETQYF,TGTGCCAGCAGTCAGGGAGGTGAGACCCAGTACTTC
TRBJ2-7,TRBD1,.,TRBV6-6,CASSRTGVYEQYF,TGTGCCAGCAGCAGGACAGGGGTCTACGAGCAGTACTTC
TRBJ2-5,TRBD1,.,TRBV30,CAWNRGLEETQYF,TGTGCCTGGAACAGGGGGCTCGAAGAGACCCAGTACTTC
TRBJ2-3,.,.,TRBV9,CASSVGGRTTDTQYF,TGTGCCAGCAGCGTAGGAGGCAGAACCACAGATACGCAGTATTTT
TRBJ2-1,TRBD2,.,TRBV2,CARQRETMNNEQFF,TGTGCCAGGCAGCGGGAGACGATGAACAATGAGCAGTTCTTC
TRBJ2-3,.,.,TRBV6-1,CASSANSGLGTDTQYF,TGTGCCAGCAGTGCTAATAGCGGACTCGGCACAGATACGCAGTATTTT
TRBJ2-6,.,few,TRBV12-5,CASGSTGTARVLTF,TGTGCTAGTGGTTCAACCGGGACCGCTCGCGTCCTGACTTTC
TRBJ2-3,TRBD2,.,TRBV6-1,CASSEAWGSGGGTQYF,TGTGCCAGCAGTGAAGCCTGGGGAAGCGGGGGGGGTACGCAGTATTTT
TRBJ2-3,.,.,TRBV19,CASSMGGTSTDTQYF,TGTGCCAGTAGTATGGGGGGCACTAGCACAGATACGCAGTATTTT